This T cell receptor (beta chain) was sequenced during a study of shared clonotypes between healthy human individuals. This clone has just one count. As defined, naive CD8 cells were CD45RO-negative and positively selected for CCR7, with terminally differentiated effector memory CD45RA+ cells excluded. The CDR3 extends over 18 amino acids. Germline V gene lookup returns CDR1 SGHKS and CDR2 YYEKEE (reference sequence). With 0 bases removed from V and 1 base from J, the gap between germline ends came to 19 bases. Profiled with immunoSEQ multiplex PCR; TCRdb holds only in-frame clones, not every one. This sample has over 800,000 clones; approximately 92% occur once, and the top ten carry around 24%.

The chain joins TRBV5-5 to TRBJ1-1; D might be TRBD1 (5 bases). Material for sequencing was naive CD8+ T cells sorted from blood. This TCR derives from a man under 40 in good health. The DNA of the CDR3 is TGTGCCAGCAGCTTGGGAGTGCGTGCTTGGGGGGAGAACACTGAAGCTTTCTTT. Its protein product is CASSLGVRAWGENTEAFF.